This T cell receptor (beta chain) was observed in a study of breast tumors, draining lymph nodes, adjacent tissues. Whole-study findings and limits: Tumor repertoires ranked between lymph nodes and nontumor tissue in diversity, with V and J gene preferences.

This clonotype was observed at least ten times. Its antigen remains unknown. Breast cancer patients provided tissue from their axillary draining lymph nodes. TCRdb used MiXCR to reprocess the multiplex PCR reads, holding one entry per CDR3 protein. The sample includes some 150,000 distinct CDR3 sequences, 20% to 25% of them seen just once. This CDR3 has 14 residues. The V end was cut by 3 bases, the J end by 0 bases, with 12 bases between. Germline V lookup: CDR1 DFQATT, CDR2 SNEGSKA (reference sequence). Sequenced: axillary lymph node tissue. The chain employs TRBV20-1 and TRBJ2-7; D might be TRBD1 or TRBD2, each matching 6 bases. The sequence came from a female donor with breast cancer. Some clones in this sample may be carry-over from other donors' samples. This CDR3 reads CSASVGGHSYEQYF. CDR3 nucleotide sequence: TGCAGTGCTAGTGTCGGGGGACACTCCTACGAGCAGTACTTC.